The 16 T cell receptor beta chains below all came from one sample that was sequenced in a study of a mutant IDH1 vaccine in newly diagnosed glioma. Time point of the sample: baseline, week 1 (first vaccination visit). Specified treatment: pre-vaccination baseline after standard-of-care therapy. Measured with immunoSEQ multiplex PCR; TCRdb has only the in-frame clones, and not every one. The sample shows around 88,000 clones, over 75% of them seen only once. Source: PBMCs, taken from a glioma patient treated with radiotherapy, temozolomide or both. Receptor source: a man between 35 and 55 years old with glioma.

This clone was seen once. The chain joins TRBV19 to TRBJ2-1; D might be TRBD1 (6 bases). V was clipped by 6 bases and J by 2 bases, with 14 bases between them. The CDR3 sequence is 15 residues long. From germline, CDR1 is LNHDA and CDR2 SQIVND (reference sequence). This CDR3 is CASRPDRSTYNEQFF. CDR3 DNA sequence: TGTGCCAGTAGGCCCGACAGGTCCACCTACAATGAGCAGTTCTTC.

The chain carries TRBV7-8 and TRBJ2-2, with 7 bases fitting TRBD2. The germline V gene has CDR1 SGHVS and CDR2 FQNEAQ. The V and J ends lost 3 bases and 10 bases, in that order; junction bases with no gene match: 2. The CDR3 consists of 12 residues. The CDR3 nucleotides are TGTGCCAGCAGCTTCCGACTAGCGGAGCTGTTTTTT. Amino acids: CASSFRLAELFF.

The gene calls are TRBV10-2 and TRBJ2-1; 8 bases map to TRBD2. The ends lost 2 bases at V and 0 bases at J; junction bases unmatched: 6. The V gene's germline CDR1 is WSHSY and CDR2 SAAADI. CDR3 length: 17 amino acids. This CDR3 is CASSEPSGGLSYNEQFF. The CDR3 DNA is TGCGCCAGCAGTGAGCCGAGCGGGGGCCTCTCCTACAATGAGCAGTTCTTC.

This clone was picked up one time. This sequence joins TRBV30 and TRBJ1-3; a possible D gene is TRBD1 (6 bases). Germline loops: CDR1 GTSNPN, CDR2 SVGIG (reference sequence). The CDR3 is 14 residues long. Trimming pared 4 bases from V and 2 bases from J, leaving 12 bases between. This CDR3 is CAWMVGTPGNTIYF. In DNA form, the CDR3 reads TGTGCCTGGATGGTTGGGACACCTGGAAACACCATATATTTT.

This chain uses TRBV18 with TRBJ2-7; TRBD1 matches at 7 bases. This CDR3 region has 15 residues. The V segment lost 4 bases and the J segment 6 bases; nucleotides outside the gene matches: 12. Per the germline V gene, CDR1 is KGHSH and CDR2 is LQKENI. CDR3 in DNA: TGTGCCAGCTCACAGTTGACAGGGCCCCTTTCCGAGCAGTACTTC. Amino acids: CASSQLTGPLSEQYF.

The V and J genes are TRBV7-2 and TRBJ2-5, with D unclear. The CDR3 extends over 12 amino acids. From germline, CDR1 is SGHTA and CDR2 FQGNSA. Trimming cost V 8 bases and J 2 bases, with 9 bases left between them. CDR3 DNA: TGTGCCAGCTCCCAAGTTCAAGAGACCCAGTACTTC. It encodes CASSQVQETQYF.

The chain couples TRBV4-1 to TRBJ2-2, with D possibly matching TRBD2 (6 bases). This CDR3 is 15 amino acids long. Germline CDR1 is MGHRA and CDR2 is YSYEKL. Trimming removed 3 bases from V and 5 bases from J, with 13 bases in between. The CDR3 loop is CASSQPGRGTGELFF. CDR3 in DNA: TGCGCCAGCAGCCAGCCAGGGCGGGGAACCGGGGAGCTGTTTTTT.

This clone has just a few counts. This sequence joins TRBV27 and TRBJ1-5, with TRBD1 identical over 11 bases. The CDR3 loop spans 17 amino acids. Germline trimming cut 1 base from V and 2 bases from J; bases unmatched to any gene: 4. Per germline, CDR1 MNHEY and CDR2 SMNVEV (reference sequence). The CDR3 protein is CASSLYGQGARNQPQHF. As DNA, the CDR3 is TGTGCCAGCAGTTTATACGGACAGGGGGCTCGCAATCAGCCCCAGCATTTT.

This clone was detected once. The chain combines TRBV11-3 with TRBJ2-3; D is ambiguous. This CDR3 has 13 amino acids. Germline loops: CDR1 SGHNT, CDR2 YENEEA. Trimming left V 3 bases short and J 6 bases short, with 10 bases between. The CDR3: CASSFAPTDTQYF. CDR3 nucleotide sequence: TGTGCCAGCAGCTTTGCTCCAACGGATACGCAGTATTTT.

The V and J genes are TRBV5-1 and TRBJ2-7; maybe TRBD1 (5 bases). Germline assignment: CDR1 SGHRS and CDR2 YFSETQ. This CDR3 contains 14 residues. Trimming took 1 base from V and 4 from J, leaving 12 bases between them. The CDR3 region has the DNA TGCGCCAGCAGCTTGAATACAGGAGATTACGAGCAGTACTTC. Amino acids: CASSLNTGDYEQYF.

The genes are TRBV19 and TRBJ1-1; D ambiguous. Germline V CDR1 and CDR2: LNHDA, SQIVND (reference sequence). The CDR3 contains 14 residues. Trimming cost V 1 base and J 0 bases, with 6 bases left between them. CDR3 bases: TGTGCCAGTAGTATAGGGGCAGTGAACACTGAAGCTTTCTTT. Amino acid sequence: CASSIGAVNTEAFF. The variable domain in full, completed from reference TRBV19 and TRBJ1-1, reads DGGITQSPKYLFRKEGQNVTLSCEQNLNHDAMYWYRQDPGQGLRLIYYSQIVNDFQKGDIAEGYSVSREKKESFPLTVTSAQKNPTAFYLCASSIGAVNTEAFFGQGTRLTVV.

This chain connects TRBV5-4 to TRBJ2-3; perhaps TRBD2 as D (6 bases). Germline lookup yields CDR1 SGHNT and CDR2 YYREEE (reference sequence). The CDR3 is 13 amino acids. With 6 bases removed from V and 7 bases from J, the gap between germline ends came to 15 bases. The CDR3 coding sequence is TGTGCCAGCACCCCCCGGGGGAGCAATACGCAGTATTTT. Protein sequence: CASTPRGSNTQYF.

The CDR3 DNA is TGTGCCAGCAAGGGACTAGCGGGGGGGCTGGAGACCCAGTACTTC. It specifies CASKGLAGGLETQYF. The J gene is TRBJ2-5, the V gene TRBV27, with 16 bases that match TRBD2. V dropped 7 bases and J dropped 5; count of bases not matched to a gene: 4. CDR3 length: 15 residues. Germline values: CDR1 MNHEY, CDR2 SMNVEV (reference sequence).

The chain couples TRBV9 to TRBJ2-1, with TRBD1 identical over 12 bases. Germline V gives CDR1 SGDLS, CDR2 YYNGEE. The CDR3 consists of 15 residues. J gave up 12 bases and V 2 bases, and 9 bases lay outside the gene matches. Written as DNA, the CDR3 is TGTGCCAGCAGCGTCGCTTCCGGGACAGGGGGCCGGCAGTTCTTC. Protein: CASSVASGTGGRQFF. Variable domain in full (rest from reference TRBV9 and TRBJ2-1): DSGVTQTPKHLITATGQRVTLRCSPRSGDLSVYWYQQSLDQGLQFLIQYYNGEERAKGNILERFSAQQFPDLHSELNLSSLELGDSALYFCASSVASGTGGRQFFGPGTRLTVL.

The chain's CDR3 is CASSQDPRGGGNYGYTF. The CDR3 DNA reads as TGCGCCAGCAGCCAAGACCCCCGGGGTGGGGGGAACTATGGCTACACCTTC. This sequence joins TRBV4-3 and TRBJ1-2, with D possibly matching TRBD1 (5 bases). The germline V gene has CDR1 LGHNA and CDR2 YSLEER. There are 17 residues in the CDR3. The ends were cut back, 0 bases at V and 2 bases at J, with 16 bases in the middle.

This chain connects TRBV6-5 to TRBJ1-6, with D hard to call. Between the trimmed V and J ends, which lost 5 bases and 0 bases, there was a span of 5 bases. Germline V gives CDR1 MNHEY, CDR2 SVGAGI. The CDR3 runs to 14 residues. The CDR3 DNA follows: TGTGCCAGCAGTCGTAGCTCCTATAATTCACCCCTCCACTTT. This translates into CASSRSSYNSPLHF.